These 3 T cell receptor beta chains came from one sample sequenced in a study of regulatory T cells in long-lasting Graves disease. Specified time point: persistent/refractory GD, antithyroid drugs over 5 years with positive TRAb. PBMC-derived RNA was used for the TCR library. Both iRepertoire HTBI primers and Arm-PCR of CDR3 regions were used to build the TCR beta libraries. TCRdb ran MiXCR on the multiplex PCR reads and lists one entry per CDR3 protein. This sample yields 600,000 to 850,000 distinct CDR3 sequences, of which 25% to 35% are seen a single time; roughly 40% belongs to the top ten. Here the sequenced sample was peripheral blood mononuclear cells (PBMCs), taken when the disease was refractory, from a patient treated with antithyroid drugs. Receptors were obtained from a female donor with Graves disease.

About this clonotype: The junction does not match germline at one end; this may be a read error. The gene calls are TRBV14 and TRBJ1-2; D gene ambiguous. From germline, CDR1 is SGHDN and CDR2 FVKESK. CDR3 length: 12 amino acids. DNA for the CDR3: TGTGCCAGCAGCCAAGACCCCTGGCAGAAATACTTC. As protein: CASSQDPWQKYF. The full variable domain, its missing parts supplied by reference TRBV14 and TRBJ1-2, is EAGVTQFPSHSVIEKGQTVTLRCDPISGHDNLYWYRRVMGKEIKFLLHFVKESKQDESGMPNNRFLAERTGGTYSTLKVQPAELEDSGVYFCASSQDPWQKYFGSGTRLTVV.

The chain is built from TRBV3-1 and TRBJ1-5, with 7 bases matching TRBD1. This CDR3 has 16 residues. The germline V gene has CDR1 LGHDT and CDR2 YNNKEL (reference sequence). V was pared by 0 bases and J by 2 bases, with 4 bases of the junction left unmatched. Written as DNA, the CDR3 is TGTGCCAGCAGCCAAGATAACAGGGGTGGCAATCAGCCCCAGCATTTT. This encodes CASSQDNRGGNQPQHF.

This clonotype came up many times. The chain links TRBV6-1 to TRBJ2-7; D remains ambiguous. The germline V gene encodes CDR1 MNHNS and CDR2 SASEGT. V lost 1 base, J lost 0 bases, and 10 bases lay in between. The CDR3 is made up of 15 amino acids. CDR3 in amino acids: CASSEEVLTSYEQYF. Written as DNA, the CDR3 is TGTGCCAGCAGTGAAGAGGTCCTGACCTCCTACGAGCAGTACTTC.